The rows below give T cell receptor beta chains drawn from one sample of a study of blood T cell repertoires in COVID-19. Profiled with immunoSEQ multiplex PCR; TCRdb holds only in-frame clones, not every one. This table holds over 150,000 clones, more than 65% found once. What was sequenced was peripheral blood. The receptor source for this set is a man aged 65-85 years with active or convalescent COVID-19. Each CDR3 is given with its conserved first and last residue.

TRBV6-5	TRBJ1-4	CASSYSWQGVLFF
TRBV5-4	TRBJ1-2	CASSLEDRANYGYTF
TRBV5-1	TRBJ1-1	CASSLSGARTTEAFF
TRBV5-1	TRBJ2-7	CASSLVLDEQYF
TRBV5-4	TRBJ2-2	CASRRDTGGELFF
TRBV18	TRBJ1-2	CASSRDRGGGYTF
TRBV4-3	TRBJ2-3	CASSPPSDSNTDTQYF
TRBV6-6	TRBJ2-3	CASSYLSGTQYF
TRBV5-4	TRBJ1-1	CASSSTLRGRTEAFF
TRBV9	TRBJ1-1	CASSVALDSNEAFF
TRBV19	TRBJ1-2	CASSRYGGTNYGYTF
TRBV18	TRBJ2-2	CASSPISGQGTGELFF
TRBV6-5	TRBJ1-3	CASRPGFVGNTIYF
TRBV18	TRBJ1-2	CASSPERENGYTF
TRBV27	TRBJ2-3	CASSPMWGADTQYF
TRBV3-1/TRBV3-2	TRBJ2-5	CASSRRGVEETQYF
TRBV18	TRBJ2-5	CASSPPGTAETQYF
TRBV18	TRBJ2-1	CASSPPGLAGGKYNEQFF
TRBV5-1	TRBJ2-7	CASSFDRVNEQYF
TRBV18	TRBJ1-2	CASSPNRQGDYGYTF
TRBV18	TRBJ1-1	CASSSTTPRGSGFEAFF
TRBV6-5	TRBJ2-7	CASGRGQDEQYF